A few counts support the clone carrying this T cell receptor (beta chain). What it binds is unknown. This sample is drawn from a study of cytomegalovirus exposure and HLA in healthy donors. The CDR3 consists of 13 residues. V lost 3 bases and J lost 6, with 9 bases in between. CDR1 and CDR2 from the germline V gene are SNHLY and FYNNEI. Study results and caveats: Within an earlier analysis, most TCR beta V segments proved productive either about 90% or about 30% of the time.

The PCR used 60 Vbeta and 13 Jbeta primers. Assay used: immunoSEQ multiplex PCR; TCRdb lists only in-frame clones, some missing. The sample carries some 180,000 clones, roughly 84% recorded once. This receptor was identified in a girl aged 2-9 years in good health and CMV-seropositive. Sequenced sample: PBMCs. The rearrangement joins TRBV2 to TRBJ1-5, with D tentatively TRBD1 (6 bases). CDR3 region: CASSEGAGQPQHF. DNA of the CDR3: TGTGCCAGCAGTGAGGGGGCTGGTCAGCCCCAGCATTTT.